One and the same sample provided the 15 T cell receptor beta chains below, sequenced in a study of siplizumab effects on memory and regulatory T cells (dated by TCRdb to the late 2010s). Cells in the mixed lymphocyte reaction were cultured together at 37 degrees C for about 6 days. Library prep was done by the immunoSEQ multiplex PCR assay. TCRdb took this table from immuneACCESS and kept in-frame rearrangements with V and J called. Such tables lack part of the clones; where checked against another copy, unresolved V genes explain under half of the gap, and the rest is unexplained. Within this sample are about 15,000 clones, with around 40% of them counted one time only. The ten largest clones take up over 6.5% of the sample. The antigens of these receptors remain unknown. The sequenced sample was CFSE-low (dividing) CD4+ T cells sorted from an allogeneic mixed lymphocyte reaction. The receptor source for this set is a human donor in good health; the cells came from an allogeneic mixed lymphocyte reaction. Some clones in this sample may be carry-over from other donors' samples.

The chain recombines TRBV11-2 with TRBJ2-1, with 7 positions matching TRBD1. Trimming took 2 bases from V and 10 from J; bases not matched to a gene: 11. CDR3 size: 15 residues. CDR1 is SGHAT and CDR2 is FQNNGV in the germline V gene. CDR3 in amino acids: CASSLRFQGGREQFF. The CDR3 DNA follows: TGTGCCAGCAGCTTACGGTTCCAAGGGGGCCGGGAGCAGTTCTTC.

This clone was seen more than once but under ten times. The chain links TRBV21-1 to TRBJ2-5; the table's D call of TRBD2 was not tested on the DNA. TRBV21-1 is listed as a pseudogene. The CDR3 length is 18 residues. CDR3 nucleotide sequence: TGTGCCAGCAGCAAAGGGGGACTTACGGGAGGGCCTTCAGAGACCCAGTACTTC. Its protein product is CASSKGGLTGGPSETQYF.

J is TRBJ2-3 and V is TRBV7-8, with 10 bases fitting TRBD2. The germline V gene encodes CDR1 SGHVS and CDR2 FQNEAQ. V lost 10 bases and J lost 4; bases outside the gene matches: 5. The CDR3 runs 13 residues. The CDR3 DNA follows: TGTGCCACCGGACTAGCGGTCCCAGATACGCAGTATTTT. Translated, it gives CATGLAVPDTQYF.

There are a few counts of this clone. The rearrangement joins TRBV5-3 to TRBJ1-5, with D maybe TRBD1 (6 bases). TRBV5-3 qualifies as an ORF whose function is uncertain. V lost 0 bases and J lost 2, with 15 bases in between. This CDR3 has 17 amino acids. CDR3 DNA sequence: TGTGCCAGAAGCTTGGGGGGGCAGAGGAAAGGCAATCAGCCCCAGCATTTT. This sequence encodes CARSLGGQRKGNQPQHF.

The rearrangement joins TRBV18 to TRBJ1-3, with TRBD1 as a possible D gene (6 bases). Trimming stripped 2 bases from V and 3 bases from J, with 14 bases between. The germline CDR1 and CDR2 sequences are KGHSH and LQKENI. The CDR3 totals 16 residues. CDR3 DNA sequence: TGTGCCAGCTCACCATTGCAGGGGAACTTTGGAAACACCATATATTTT. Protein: CASSPLQGNFGNTIYF.

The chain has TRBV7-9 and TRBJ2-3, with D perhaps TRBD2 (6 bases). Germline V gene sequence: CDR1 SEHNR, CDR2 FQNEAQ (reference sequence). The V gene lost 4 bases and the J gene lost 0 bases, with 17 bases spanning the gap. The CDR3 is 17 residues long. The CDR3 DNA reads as TGTGCCAGCAGCTCGCTAGCGACCCCCATTAGCACAGATACGCAGTATTTT. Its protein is CASSSLATPISTDTQYF.

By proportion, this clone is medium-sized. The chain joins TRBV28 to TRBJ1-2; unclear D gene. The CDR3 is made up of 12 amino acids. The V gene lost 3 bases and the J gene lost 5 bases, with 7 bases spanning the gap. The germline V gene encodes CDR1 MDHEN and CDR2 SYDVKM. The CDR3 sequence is CASSFTEYGYTF. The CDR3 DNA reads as TGTGCCAGCAGTTTCACAGAATATGGCTACACCTTC.

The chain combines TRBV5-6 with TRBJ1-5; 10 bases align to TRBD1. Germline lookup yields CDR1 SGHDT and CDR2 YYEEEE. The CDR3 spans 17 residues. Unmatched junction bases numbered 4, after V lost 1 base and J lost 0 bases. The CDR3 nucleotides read TGTGCCAGCAGCTTGTACGGGACAGGGGTTAGCAATCAGCCCCAGCATTTT. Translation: CASSLYGTGVSNQPQHF.

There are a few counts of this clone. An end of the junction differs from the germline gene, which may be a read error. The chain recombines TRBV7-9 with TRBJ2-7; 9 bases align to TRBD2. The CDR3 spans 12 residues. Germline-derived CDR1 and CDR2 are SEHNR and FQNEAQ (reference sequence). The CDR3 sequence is CASRTGLAEPSF. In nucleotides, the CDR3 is TGTGCCAGCAGAACGGGACTAGCTGAGCCTTCGTTC.

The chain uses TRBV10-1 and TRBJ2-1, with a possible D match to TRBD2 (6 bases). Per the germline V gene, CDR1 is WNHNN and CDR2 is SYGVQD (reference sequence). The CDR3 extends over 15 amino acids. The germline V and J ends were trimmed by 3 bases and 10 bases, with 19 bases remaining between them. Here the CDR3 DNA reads TGCGCCAGCAGTGAAAAGCTACTCCACCGGGAGGAGCAGTTCTTC. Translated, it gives CASSEKLLHREEQFF.

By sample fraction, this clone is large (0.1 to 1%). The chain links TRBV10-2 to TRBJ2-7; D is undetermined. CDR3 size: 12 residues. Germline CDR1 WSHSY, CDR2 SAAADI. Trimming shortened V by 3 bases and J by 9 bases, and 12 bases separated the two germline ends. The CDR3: CASSDVGMRQYF. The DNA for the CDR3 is TGCGCCAGCAGTGATGTGGGTATGCGGCAGTACTTC.

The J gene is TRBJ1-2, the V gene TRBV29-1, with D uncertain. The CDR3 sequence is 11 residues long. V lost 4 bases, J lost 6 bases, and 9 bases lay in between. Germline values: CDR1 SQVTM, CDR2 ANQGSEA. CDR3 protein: CSVAEGHGYTF. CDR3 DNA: TGCAGCGTTGCTGAAGGCCATGGCTACACCTTC.

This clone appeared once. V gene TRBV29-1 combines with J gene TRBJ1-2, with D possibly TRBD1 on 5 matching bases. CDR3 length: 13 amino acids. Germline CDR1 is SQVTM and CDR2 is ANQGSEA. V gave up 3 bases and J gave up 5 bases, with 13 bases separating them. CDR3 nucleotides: TGCAGCGTTGAGGGGCTCCCTGGGTATGGCTACACCTTC. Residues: CSVEGLPGYGYTF. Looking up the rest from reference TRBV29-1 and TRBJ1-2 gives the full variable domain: SAVISQKPSRDICQRGTSLTIQCQVDSQVTMMFWYRQQPGQSLTLIATANQGSEATYESGFVIDKFPISRPNLTFSTLTVSNMSPEDSSIYLCSVEGLPGYGYTFGSGTRLTVV.

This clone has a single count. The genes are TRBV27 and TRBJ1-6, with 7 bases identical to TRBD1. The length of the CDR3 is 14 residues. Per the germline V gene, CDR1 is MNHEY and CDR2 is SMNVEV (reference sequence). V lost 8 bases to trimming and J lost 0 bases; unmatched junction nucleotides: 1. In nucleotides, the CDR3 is TGTGCCAGCCGGGACAGCTCCTATAATTCACCCCTCCACTTT. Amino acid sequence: CASRDSSYNSPLHF.

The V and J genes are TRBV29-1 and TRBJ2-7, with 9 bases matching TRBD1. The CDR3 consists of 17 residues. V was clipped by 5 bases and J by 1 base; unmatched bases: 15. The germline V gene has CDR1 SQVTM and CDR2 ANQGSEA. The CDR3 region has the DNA TGCAGCGTTCCGGGACAGGGCAGGGGGAGGGGGTCCTACGAGCAGTACTTC. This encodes CSVPGQGRGRGSYEQYF.